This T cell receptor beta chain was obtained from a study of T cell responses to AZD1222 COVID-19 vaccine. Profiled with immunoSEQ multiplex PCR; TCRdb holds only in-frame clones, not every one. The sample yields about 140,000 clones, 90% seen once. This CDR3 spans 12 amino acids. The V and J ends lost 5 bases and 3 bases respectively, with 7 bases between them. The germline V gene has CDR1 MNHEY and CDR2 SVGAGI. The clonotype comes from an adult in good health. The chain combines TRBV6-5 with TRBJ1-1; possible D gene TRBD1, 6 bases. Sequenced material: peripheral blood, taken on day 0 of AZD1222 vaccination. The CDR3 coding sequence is TGTGCCAGCAGTCGGACAGACACTGAAGCTTTCTTT. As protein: CASSRTDTEAFF.